This TCR beta chain was captured by sequencing in a study of response to subunit inactivated influenza vaccine (dated by TCRdb to 2016 to 2019). Background on the whole study: Deep quantitative profiling of the T cell receptor repertoire was used in the study to follow responses to a trivalent subunit inactivated influenza vaccine.

What the authors observed across the whole study: The authors proposed that each seasonal influenza vaccination may bring in only a limited number of new T cells.

The V end loses 1 base and the J end loses 2 bases, and a stretch of 5 bases separates them. CDR3 length: 14 amino acids, cysteine to phenylalanine. Kept here is only the CDR3 DNA, which spans 42 bases and is read in frame from base 1. Per the germline V gene, LGHNA is the CDR1 and YSLEER is the CDR2. Preparation of the library involved RT-PCR. For sequencing, an Illumina HiSeq 2500 was employed. TCRdb passed the public sequencing reads through fastp at Q25 and MiXCR, retaining productive beta sequences. Merged by CDR3 protein, the rows form single entries marked with the most common genes and DNA. Present in this sample are around 850,000 distinct CDR3 sequences, approximately 18% of which were seen just once. The top ten hold about 11% of the sample. This clonotype was seen many times. The specificity of this receptor is unknown. Base quality data are lacking; no much larger clone is found one base away.

The TCR originated in a man aged 50 or older who received an inactivated influenza vaccine. Donor details come from another sample of the same person, matched by shared clones. Specimen: PBMCs from blood, collected more than 4 days after vaccination. The sequence joins TRBV4-3 to TRBJ2-2, with the D gene not confidently named. The nucleotide sequence is TGCGCCAGCAGCCAAGGGAGAAACACCGGGGAGCTGTTTTTT. Its translation reads: CASSQGRNTGELFF.